The sequence of this TCR beta chain was determined in a study of cytomegalovirus exposure and HLA in healthy donors. Notes on the study in general: The authors reported that TCR beta sequences could predict HLA-A and HLA-B alleles. These predictions were accurate for most subjects in the first cohort. Analysis was carried out at a later point, and it linked a missense DCLRE1C variant to TCR beta V- and J-gene trimming.

In the case of this clone: As yet, its antigen is unknown.

The primer mix had 60 Vbeta and 13 Jbeta primers. Only in-frame clones appear in the TCRdb table, and some are missing; sequencing was by immunoSEQ multiplex PCR. The data contain over 90,000 clones, 60% to 70% of them singletons. This CDR3 spans 16 amino acids. Per germline, CDR1 KGHSH and CDR2 LQKENI. The germline V and J ends were trimmed by 3 bases and 0 bases, with 12 bases remaining between them. The rearrangement joins TRBV18 to TRBJ2-1; D ambiguous. This receptor was taken from a woman between 50 and 59 years old in good health and CMV-seronegative. The sequencing sample was made of PBMCs. CDR3 DNA sequence: TGTGCCAGCTCACCCCAACCAACCAGCTCCTACAATGAGCAGTTCTTC. This codes for CASSPQPTSSYNEQFF.